This entry is about one T cell receptor beta chain. Per the study methods: Using reference gene primer amplification, nucleated cell counts were estimated. Data came from immunoSEQ multiplex PCR; TCRdb stores just in-frame clones and leaves some out. For V, J and clone size, that table is used; D and trimming come from the DNA. Of about 110,000 clones listed, nearly 90% are singletons. This sample stems from a study of blood T cell repertoires in COVID-19. Study-level background: The United States, Italy and Spain supplied acute and convalescent COVID-19 samples. T cells, B-cell-depleted T cells, or PBMCs supplied cDNA or gDNA.

Germline V gene data show CDR1 as SGHRS and CDR2 as YFSETQ. The CDR3 is 15 residues long. V was clipped by 1 base and J by 1 base; unmatched bases: 4. The receptor's source is a human donor in a cohort sampled during active COVID-19. This chain links TRBV5-1 with TRBJ1-2; TRBD1 agrees at 7 bases. Sequencing was carried out using peripheral blood. The CDR3 nucleotides are TGCGCCAGCAGCTTGCAGTCAGGGGGTAACTATGGCTACACCTTC. This sequence encodes CASSLQSGGNYGYTF.